One and the same sample provided the 32 T cell receptor beta chains below, sequenced in a study of T-cell reconstitution after alpha-beta-depleted transplantation in children. Unique molecular identifiers tagged the TCRbeta library. TCRdb re-derived calls from the PCR reads in MiXCR, one entry per CDR3 protein. Of more than 200,000 distinct CDR3 sequences in the sample, 9.7% were seen once. The sample here was PBMCs from the stem cell graft donor, taken from the stem cell graft. These receptors were taken from a human donor who donated a stem cell graft to a child with SCID.

The chain links TRBV15 to TRBJ1-4; D is ambiguous. With 1 base removed from V and 0 bases from J, the gap between germline ends came to 6 bases. Germline values: CDR1 LNHNV, CDR2 YYDKDF (reference sequence). The CDR3 length is 15 residues. The CDR3 loop is CATSRARATNEKLFF. CDR3 DNA sequence: TGTGCCACCAGCAGAGCGCGGGCAACTAATGAAAAACTGTTTTTT.

This clonotype was counted at least ten times. The CDR3 bases are TGTGCCAGCAGTTATGGCGCGGGACAGCCTCTCCATGGCGGAACCTTC. Residues: CASSYGAGQPLHGGTF. The chain couples TRBV28 to TRBJ1-2; TRBD1 aligns across 7 bases. The junction had 22 bases not matched to a gene; V was cut back by 4 bases and J by 14 bases. Looked up from germline, CDR1 is MDHEN and CDR2 is SYDVKM. The CDR3 totals 16 residues.

In its sample, this clonotype was seen many times. The chain carries TRBV2 and TRBJ2-2; D gene ambiguous. From germline, CDR1 is SNHLY and CDR2 FYNNEI. There are 15 residues in the CDR3. Trimming took off 2 bases at V and 5 bases at J, with 12 bases between the two ends. Here the CDR3 reads CASSEIPSQTGELFF. The CDR3 bases are TGTGCCAGCAGTGAAATCCCATCCCAGACCGGGGAGCTGTTTTTT. Looking up the rest from reference TRBV2 and TRBJ2-2 gives the full variable domain: EPEVTQTPSHQVTQMGQEVILRCVPISNHLYFYWYRQILGQKVEFLVSFYNNEISEKSEIFDDQFSVERPDGSNFTLKIRSTKLEDSAMYFCASSEIPSQTGELFFGEGSRLTVL.

In its sample, this clonotype was seen many times. The J gene is TRBJ1-2, the V gene TRBV6-4; D gene unclear. Looked up from germline, CDR1 is MRHNA and CDR2 is SNTAGT. The CDR3 runs to 13 residues. V lost 6 bases and J lost 0, with 8 bases in between. In nucleotides, the CDR3 is TGTGCCAGCAGCCCGGGAGCTAACTATGGCTACACCTTC. It encodes CASSPGANYGYTF.

The table lists this clonotype with many counts. The chain couples TRBV10-3 to TRBJ2-5; D is perhaps TRBD1 (5 bases). Trimming stripped 6 bases from V and 5 bases from J, with 13 bases between. CDR1 is ENHRY, CDR2 SYGVKD, per germline. The CDR3 is 13 amino acids. The DNA for the CDR3 is TGTGCCATCAGCCCTGGACATCTGGAGACCCAGTACTTC. This translates into CAISPGHLETQYF.

Many counts were recorded for this clonotype. The V and J genes are TRBV5-1 and TRBJ2-2; no definite D call. The germline gives CDR1 SGHRS, CDR2 YFSETQ. This CDR3 comprises 15 residues. The germline V and J ends were trimmed by 0 bases and 0 bases, with 6 bases remaining between them. CDR3: CASSLELPNTGELFF. CDR3 nucleotides: TGCGCCAGCAGCTTGGAACTACCGAACACCGGGGAGCTGTTTTTT.

This clonotype was observed many times. V gene TRBV7-2 combines with J gene TRBJ1-2; D is unclear. The V and J ends lost 10 bases and 2 bases respectively, with 14 bases between them. Germline-derived CDR1 and CDR2 are SGHTA and FQGNSA. The CDR3 contains 13 residues. In DNA form, the CDR3 reads TGTGCCAACCCCACTGCAGGCAACTATGGCTACACCTTC. Translated, it gives CANPTAGNYGYTF.

In its sample, this clonotype was seen many times. The J gene is TRBJ2-2, the V gene TRBV7-8; 7 bases agree with TRBD1. V was pared by 5 bases and J by 1 base, with 7 bases of the junction left unmatched. Germline CDR1 and CDR2: SGHVS and FQNEAQ. The CDR3 runs 16 residues. CDR3: CASSPWTGWNTGELFF. CDR3 DNA: TGTGCCAGCAGCCCCTGGACAGGCTGGAACACCGGGGAGCTGTTTTTT.

This rearrangement joins TRBV7-2 to TRBJ1-1, with D maybe TRBD1 (5 bases). With 4 bases removed from V and 4 bases from J, the gap between germline ends came to 19 bases. The germline gives CDR1 SGHTA, CDR2 FQGNSA. The CDR3 extends over 16 amino acids. CDR3 amino acids: CASSSRGQAYVTEAFF. CDR3 coding DNA: TGTGCCAGCAGCTCCCGGGGCCAAGCATATGTCACTGAAGCTTTCTTT. The entire variable domain, with the rest obtained from reference TRBV7-2 and TRBJ1-1, is as follows: GAGVSQSPSNKVTEKGKDVELRCDPISGHTALYWYRQSLGQGLEFLIYFQGNSAPDKSGLPSDRFSAERTGGSVSTLTIQRTQQEDSAVYLCASSSRGQAYVTEAFFGQGTRLTVV.

This clonotype rates as medium-sized (0.01 to 0.1%). This sequence joins TRBV5-1 and TRBJ2-5; no definite D call. This CDR3 comprises 11 residues. The germline V gene has CDR1 SGHRS and CDR2 YFSETQ. V lost 2 bases and J lost 1, with 0 bases in between. CDR3 coding DNA: TGCGCCAGCAGCTTCCAAGAGACCCAGTACTTC. The encoded protein is CASSFQETQYF.

This clonotype was seen ten or more times. DNA of the CDR3: TGTGCCATCAGTGATGCGACTGGGCCATACGAGCAGTACTTC. This gives the protein CAISDATGPYEQYF. V is TRBV10-3 and J is TRBJ2-7; D gene unclear. V dropped 3 bases and J dropped 4 bases, with 13 bases sitting between them. Germline CDR1 is ENHRY and CDR2 is SYGVKD. The CDR3 sequence is 14 residues long.

This clonotype showed up many times. This rearrangement joins TRBV20-1 to TRBJ2-3, with D maybe TRBD2 (6 bases). Trimming took off 0 bases at V and 0 bases at J, with 13 bases between the two ends. The CDR3 sequence is 16 residues long. Germline lookup yields CDR1 DFQATT and CDR2 SNEGSKA (reference sequence). In DNA form, the CDR3 reads TGCAGTGCTAGAGACCCACGGCGGGGAAGCACAGATACGCAGTATTTT. This codes for CSARDPRRGSTDTQYF.

This clonotype was picked up many times. J is TRBJ1-5 and V is TRBV18, with D uncertain. The CDR3 has 13 amino acids. V shed 2 bases and J shed 5 bases, with 7 bases lying between them. The germline gives CDR1 KGHSH, CDR2 LQKENI. The CDR3 region is CASSPTRDQPQHF. CDR3 nucleotides: TGTGCCAGCTCACCAACCCGCGATCAGCCCCAGCATTTT.

This clonotype was detected a few times. The CDR3 DNA follows: TGTGCCAGCAGCTCGGACAGGGGACCTCACAACTATGGCTACACCTTC. Translated: CASSSDRGPHNYGYTF. The chain recombines TRBV9 with TRBJ1-2; 9 bases fit TRBD1. The CDR3 extends over 16 amino acids. The germline CDR1 and CDR2 sequences are SGDLS and YYNGEE. V shed 4 bases and J 2 bases; nucleotides not matched to a gene: 9.

Many counts were recorded for this clonotype. The chain recombines TRBV20-1 with TRBJ2-3; TRBD2 matches 9 bases. The germline CDR1 and CDR2 sequences are DFQATT and SNEGSKA (reference sequence). The CDR3 is 15 residues long. V lost 4 bases, J lost 1 base, and 6 bases stayed unmatched. The CDR3 nucleotides read TGCAGTGCTAATAGCGGGGGCCTAGGCACAGATACGCAGTATTTT. Its protein is CSANSGGLGTDTQYF.

The sample holds many counts of this clonotype. This chain connects TRBV5-1 to TRBJ2-1; a weak D match, TRBD2 (6 bases). The CDR3 has 16 residues. Germline V gene data show CDR1 as SGHRS and CDR2 as YFSETQ. Trimming took off 1 base at V and 4 bases at J, with 15 bases between the two ends. The CDR3 here is CASSLWEVEGYNEQFF. CDR3 in DNA: TGCGCCAGCAGCTTGTGGGAGGTTGAGGGGTACAATGAGCAGTTCTTC. Based on the CDR3 plus reference TRBV5-1 and TRBJ2-1, the full variable domain is KAGVTQTPRYLIKTRGQQVTLSCSPISGHRSVSWYQQTPGQGLQFLFEYFSETQRNKGNFPGRFSGRQFSNSRSEMNVSTLELGDSALYLCASSLWEVEGYNEQFFGPGTRLTVL.

There are many counts of this clonotype. V is TRBV7-8 and J is TRBJ2-1; 9 positions agree with TRBD1. CDR1 SGHVS and CDR2 FQNEAQ come from the germline V gene. The CDR3 spans 15 residues. J lost 3 bases, V lost 4 bases, and 4 bases had no gene match. The CDR3 DNA reads TGTGCCAGCAGCTGGGGGACAGGGAACTACAATGAGCAGTTCTTC. Amino acid sequence: CASSWGTGNYNEQFF.

This clonotype has ten or more counts. The genes are TRBV5-6 and TRBJ1-2; D call uncertain. CDR3 size: 15 residues. CDR1 and CDR2 (germline): SGHDT, YYEEEE. V lost 6 bases, J lost 0 bases, and 15 bases lay in between. The CDR3 region is CASKTEGSSNYGYTF. The CDR3 DNA reads as TGTGCCAGCAAGACCGAAGGGTCGTCTAACTATGGCTACACCTTC.

The sample holds many counts of this clonotype. The J gene is TRBJ1-2, the V gene TRBV4-2; perhaps TRBD1 as D (6 bases). V was cut by 5 bases and J by 4 bases, with 23 bases left in between. Per the germline V gene, CDR1 is LGHNA and CDR2 is YNFKEQ. The CDR3 sequence is 17 residues long. The CDR3 sequence: CASSESGGYREAYGYTF. The DNA of the CDR3 is TGTGCCAGCAGCGAAAGTGGAGGTTACAGGGAAGCCTATGGCTACACCTTC.

This clonotype was picked up many times. The V gene is TRBV5-6, the J gene TRBJ1-1; no clear D. Germline CDR1 SGHDT, CDR2 YYEEEE. V was shortened by 5 bases and J by 4 bases, with 12 bases between the two germline ends. This CDR3 contains 13 residues. The CDR3 sequence: CASRSRVGTEAFF. In nucleotides, the CDR3 is TGTGCCAGCAGGAGCCGAGTAGGCACTGAAGCTTTCTTT.

This clonotype turned up a few times. This chain connects TRBV7-7 to TRBJ2-3; D perhaps matches TRBD2 (7 bases). Deletions cut 1 base from V and 4 bases from J, with 12 bases between. This CDR3 has 15 residues. CDR1 is SSHAT, CDR2 FNYEAQ, per germline (reference sequence). CDR3 nucleotides: TGTGCCAGCAGCTTAGGGGCCGGGGGGCCAGATACGCAGTATTTT. It is translated as CASSLGAGGPDTQYF.

The table lists this clonotype with a count of one. One junction end does not reproduce the germline sequence, and a read error may be involved. The chain is built from TRBV7-8 and TRBJ2-2; 8 bases match TRBD2. CDR1 and CDR2 (germline): SGHVS, FQNEAQ. This CDR3 comprises 16 residues. The CDR3: CVSSSPGGPNTGEMFF. The CDR3 nucleotides are TGTGTCAGCAGTTCACCGGGGGGGCCGAACACCGGGGAGATGTTTTTT.

This clonotype was found many times. The J gene is TRBJ2-5, the V gene TRBV20-1; TRBD1 might be the D (6 bases). Germline assignment: CDR1 DFQATT and CDR2 SNEGSKA (reference sequence). Trimming took off 5 bases at V and 2 bases at J, with 6 bases between the two ends. The CDR3 sequence is 11 residues long. The CDR3 nucleotides are TGCAGTGCTGGACAGCAAGAGACCCAGTACTTC. Translating gives CSAGQQETQYF.

This clonotype was observed many times. The rearrangement links TRBV5-1 to TRBJ1-4; D uncertain. Trimming left V 4 bases short and J 5 bases short, with 12 bases between. Germline-derived CDR1 and CDR2 are SGHRS and YFSETQ. This CDR3 region has 14 residues. As DNA, the CDR3 is TGCGCCAGCAGCCCGGGAGGGCGCAATGAAAAACTGTTTTTT. Translating it yields CASSPGGRNEKLFF.

This clonotype was found many times. V is TRBV20-1 and J is TRBJ2-7, with 8 bases matching TRBD1. V was clipped by 2 bases and J by 2 bases; unmatched bases: 5. Germline CDR1 is DFQATT and CDR2 is SNEGSKA (reference sequence). This CDR3 spans 14 amino acids. CDR3 in amino acids: CSARIEDRAYEQYF. In DNA form, the CDR3 reads TGCAGTGCTAGAATAGAGGACAGGGCCTACGAGCAGTACTTC.

This clonotype was counted a few times. The chain couples TRBV5-5 to TRBJ2-2; maybe TRBD2 (5 bases). From germline, CDR1 is SGHKS and CDR2 YYEKEE (reference sequence). The V gene lost 5 bases and the J gene lost 5 bases, with 13 bases spanning the gap. CDR3 length: 14 residues. The CDR3 sequence: CASRGLPETGELFF. CDR3 DNA sequence: TGTGCCAGCAGAGGACTCCCGGAGACCGGGGAGCTGTTTTTT.

This clonotype was seen at least ten times. The rearrangement links TRBV9 to TRBJ2-1; 12 bases are shared with TRBD2. The CDR3 runs to 16 residues. With 4 bases clipped from V and 4 bases from J, the junction kept 6 bases outside the gene matches. Germline CDR1 and CDR2: SGDLS and YYNGEE. CDR3 protein: CASSRLLAGGYNEQFF. CDR3 sequence (DNA): TGTGCCAGCAGCCGTCTCCTAGCGGGGGGGTACAATGAGCAGTTCTTC.

This clonotype has ten or more counts. The rearrangement links TRBV7-2 to TRBJ2-7, with D possibly TRBD1 on 6 matching bases. Trimming left V 1 base short and J 4 bases short, with 11 bases between. From germline, CDR1 is SGHTA and CDR2 FQGNSA. The CDR3 totals 14 residues. The CDR3 sequence: CASSLDGTPYEQYF. The CDR3 DNA reads TGTGCCAGCAGCTTAGATGGGACACCGTACGAGCAGTACTTC.

The V and J genes are TRBV29-1 and TRBJ2-4, with a weak D call TRBD1 (5 bases). V lost 1 base to trimming and J lost 0 bases, with 7 bases between them. Per the germline V gene, CDR1 is SQVTM and CDR2 is ANQGSEA. The CDR3 has 14 residues. The CDR3 is CSVEGGLAKNIQYF. The DNA for the CDR3 is TGCAGCGTTGAAGGGGGCTTAGCCAAAAACATTCAGTACTTC.

This clonotype was observed at least ten times. The chain links TRBV6-5 to TRBJ2-3, with 14 bases aligning to TRBD2. Germline CDR1 and CDR2: MNHEY and SVGAGI. The CDR3 has 16 residues. After removal of 5 bases from V and 5 bases from J, the junction contained 6 bases not matched to a gene. CDR3: CASSPTGTSGGDTQYF. Written as DNA, the CDR3 is TGTGCCAGCAGTCCCACCGGGACTAGCGGGGGAGATACGCAGTATTTT.

This clonotype was counted ten times or more. The rearrangement joins TRBV3-1 to TRBJ2-1; D is perhaps TRBD1 or TRBD2 (5 bases each). The V and J ends lost 1 base and 4 bases respectively, with 17 bases between them. The CDR3 extends over 17 amino acids. The germline gives CDR1 LGHDT, CDR2 YNNKEL (reference sequence). The CDR3 region has the DNA TGTGCCAGCAGCCAAGTATCCCAGGGAGATTTATACAATGAGCAGTTCTTC. This translates into CASSQVSQGDLYNEQFF.

About this clonotype: This clone may be a read error of a much larger clone one base away. The V and J genes are TRBV7-9 and TRBJ2-1; D possibly uses TRBD1 or TRBD2 (7 bases each). The CDR3 sequence is 16 residues long. The germline V gene encodes CDR1 SEHNR and CDR2 FQNEAQ (reference sequence). Trimming took 1 base from V and 5 from J, leaving 15 bases between them. CDR3 protein: CASSLGAGGAHNEQFF. The CDR3 nucleotides are TGTGCCAGCAGCTTAGGGGCAGGGGGGGCCCACAATGAGCAGTTCTTC.